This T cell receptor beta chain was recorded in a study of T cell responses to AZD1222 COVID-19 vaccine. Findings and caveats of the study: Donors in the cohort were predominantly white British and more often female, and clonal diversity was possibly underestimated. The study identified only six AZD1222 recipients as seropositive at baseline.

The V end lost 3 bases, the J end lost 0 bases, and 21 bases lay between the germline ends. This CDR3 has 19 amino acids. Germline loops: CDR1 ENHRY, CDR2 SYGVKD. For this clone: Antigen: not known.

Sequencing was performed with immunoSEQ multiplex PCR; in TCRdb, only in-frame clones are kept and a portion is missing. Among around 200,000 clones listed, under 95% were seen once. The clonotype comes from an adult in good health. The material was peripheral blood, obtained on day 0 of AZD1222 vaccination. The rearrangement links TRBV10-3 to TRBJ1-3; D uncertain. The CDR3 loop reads CAISELRRGLGISGNTIYF. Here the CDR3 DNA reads TGTGCCATCAGTGAATTACGCCGGGGTTTGGGGATCTCTGGAAACACCATATATTTT.